These 10 T cell receptor beta chains were sequenced from one sample in a study of T cell changes during pregnancy in multiple sclerosis. Data came from immunoSEQ multiplex PCR; TCRdb stores just in-frame clones and leaves some out. The data show roughly 120,000 clones, roughly 92% seen once. Specimen: peripheral blood, collected before pregnancy. The receptors come from a female donor with multiple sclerosis, enrolled in a pregnancy study.

The chain uses TRBV5-1 and TRBJ1-2; D unclear. Germline V CDR1 and CDR2: SGHRS, YFSETQ. The CDR3 is made up of 16 amino acids. With 5 bases removed from V and 4 bases from J, the gap between germline ends came to 21 bases. CDR3 loop: CASSPEAGGGPYGYTF. The CDR3 coding sequence is TGCGCCAGCAGTCCTGAGGCAGGTGGAGGGCCCTATGGCTACACCTTC. Filled out from reference TRBV5-1 and TRBJ1-2, the complete variable domain reads KAGVTQTPRYLIKTRGQQVTLSCSPISGHRSVSWYQQTPGQGLQFLFEYFSETQRNKGNFPGRFSGRQFSNSRSEMNVSTLELGDSALYLCASSPEAGGGPYGYTFGSGTRLTVV.

The rearrangement links TRBV6-5 to TRBJ1-1; D unclear. CDR1 is MNHEY and CDR2 is SVGAGI in the germline V gene. The V end lost 2 bases, the J end lost 4 bases, and 11 bases lay between the germline ends. CDR3 length: 14 residues. The CDR3 spells CASSYVLSSTEAFF. In DNA, the CDR3 is TGTGCCAGCAGTTACGTTCTGTCTAGCACTGAAGCTTTCTTT.

J is TRBJ2-1 and V is TRBV5-4, with D perhaps matching TRBD2 (6 bases). Trimming removed 2 bases from V and 0 bases from J, with 15 bases in between. Germline V CDR1 and CDR2: SGHNT, YYREEE (reference sequence). This CDR3 is built from 17 residues. Here the CDR3 reads CASSLASGLFSYNEQFF. The CDR3 nucleotides read TGTGCCAGCAGCTTAGCATCGGGACTCTTCTCCTACAATGAGCAGTTCTTC.

In its sample, this clone was seen once. This chain connects TRBV7-2 to TRBJ1-2; the D gene is possibly TRBD1 (5 bases). This CDR3 is 15 amino acids long. V lost 5 bases and J lost 4, with 17 bases in between. CDR1 and CDR2 from the germline V gene are SGHTA and FQGNSA. This chain's CDR3 is CASSQGPKQGYGYTF. The CDR3 region has the DNA TGTGCCAGCAGCCAAGGACCTAAGCAGGGCTATGGCTACACCTTC.

This chain uses TRBV5-6 with TRBJ2-1, with D unresolved. CDR1 is SGHDT, CDR2 YYEEEE, per germline. The V and J ends lost 4 bases and 0 bases respectively, with 5 bases between them. This CDR3 is built from 13 residues. As DNA, the CDR3 is TGTGCCAGCAGCCGTTTCTCCTACAATGAGCAGTTCTTC. Protein: CASSRFSYNEQFF.

The chain recombines TRBV7-9 with TRBJ1-6; D unclear. CDR3 length: 12 amino acids. Germline CDR1 SEHNR, CDR2 FQNEAQ (reference sequence). The V gene lost 2 bases and the J gene lost 10 bases, with 6 bases spanning the gap. The CDR3 DNA reads as TGTGCCAGCAGCTTAACTACCTCACCCCTCCACTTT. Translating it yields CASSLTTSPLHF.

This clone was counted a few times. At one end the junction does not follow the germline gene, possibly because of a read error. The V call is TRBV2, the J call TRBJ1-1; TRBD1 aligns across 9 bases. The germline CDR1 and CDR2 sequences are SNHLY and FYNNEI. The CDR3 runs to 11 residues. Here the CDR3 DNA reads TGTGCCAGCAGTGAACCCGGGACAGGGTCCTTT. It is translated as CASSEPGTGSF.

This clone was counted a single time. V and J are TRBV15 and TRBJ1-5; D unclear. V shed 4 bases and J shed 1 base, with 17 bases lying between them. Germline V gene sequence: CDR1 LNHNV, CDR2 YYDKDF (reference sequence). This CDR3 is 17 amino acids long. The CDR3 loop is CATSTLREMGSNQPQHF. Written as DNA, the CDR3 is TGTGCCACCAGCACGCTAAGGGAGATGGGGAGCAATCAGCCCCAGCATTTT.

This rearrangement joins TRBV27 to TRBJ2-3; maybe TRBD2 (6 bases). CDR3 length equals 15 residues. Per germline, CDR1 MNHEY and CDR2 SMNVEV (reference sequence). Trimming shortened V by 6 bases and J by 5 bases, and 18 bases separated the two germline ends. The CDR3 sequence is CASRRLDAGEDTQYF. CDR3 DNA sequence: TGTGCCAGCAGGCGACTAGATGCGGGCGAAGATACGCAGTATTTT.

The rearrangement joins TRBV28 to TRBJ2-6, with TRBD1 matching 8 bases. Losses at the gene ends were 6 bases for V and 0 bases for J; bases not matched to a gene: 7. CDR1 MDHEN and CDR2 SYDVKM come from the germline V gene. The CDR3 length is 17 residues. CDR3 in amino acids: CASRFRDRFSGANVLTF. As DNA, the CDR3 is TGTGCCAGCAGGTTCCGGGACAGGTTCTCTGGGGCCAACGTCCTGACTTTC.